These T cell receptor beta chains were read from a single sample in a study of PD-1 blockade in classical Hodgkin lymphoma. Sequenced by immunoSEQ multiplex PCR; TCRdb stores in-frame clones only, minus some. The sample holds 120,000 to 150,000 clones; about 78% are singletons and the top ten take roughly a tenth. The sample consisted of peripheral blood mononuclear cells (PBMCs), taken before the second cycle of nivolumab. The receptors derive from a human donor with classical Hodgkin lymphoma. The CDR3 runs from the conserved cysteine through the conserved F or W. A D gene is named only where the DNA matches it firmly. Not every row has a clone size; where given, it reads once, few, many or a size class.

clone size	V gene	J gene	D gene	CDR3 length	CDR3 DNA	CDR3 protein
-	TRBV11-3	TRBJ2-3	-	14	TGTGCCAGCTCCAAGGCCCCCCTCACAGATACGCAGTATTTT	CASSKAPLTDTQYF
-	TRBV7-2	TRBJ2-2	TRBD2	13	TGTGCCAGCAGCTCTAGCGGGACCGGGGAGCTGTTTTTT	CASSSSGTGELFF
-	TRBV30	TRBJ2-3	-	13	TGTGCCTGGAGTGTAAGGTTGCAAGATACGCAGTATTTT	CAWSVRLQDTQYF
-	TRBV10-3	TRBJ1-1	TRBD1	13	TGTGCCATCAGTGAGTTTACAGGGGGCAAAGCTTTCTTT	CAISEFTGGKAFF
once	TRBV5-1	TRBJ1-4	TRBD1	16	TGCGCCAGCAGCGCCCGGACAGGGAGCGGTAATGAAAAACTGTTTTTT	CASSARTGSGNEKLFF
-	TRBV10-3	TRBJ2-7	-	14	TGTGCCATCAGTGAGTCTGCCAGCTCCTACGAGCAGTACTTC	CAISESASSYEQYF
-	TRBV6-6	TRBJ2-5	-	14	TGTGCCAGCAACTCGATTACGGTCCAAGAGACCCAGTACTTC	CASNSITVQETQYF
-	TRBV10-3	TRBJ1-2	-	15	TGTGCCATCAGCGGATCCGCAGGGGAGGACTATGGCTACACCTTC	CAISGSAGEDYGYTF
once	TRBV2	TRBJ1-2	-	12	TGTGCCAGCAGTACCCAGGCCTATGGCTACACCTTC	CASSTQAYGYTF
-	TRBV30	TRBJ2-2	-	16	TGTGCCTGGAGTGTTTTCGGGCAGCTAGGGGCCGGGGAGCTGTTTTTT	CAWSVFGQLGAGELFF
-	TRBV10-3	TRBJ1-4	-	14	TGTGCCATCAGTGATGACAGGATGGGTGAAAAACTGTTTTTT	CAISDDRMGEKLFF
-	TRBV18	TRBJ1-5	-	15	TGTGCCAGCTCACCACAGGGGTATAGCAATCAGCCCCAGCATTTT	CASSPQGYSNQPQHF
few	TRBV7-2	TRBJ2-5	-	15	TGTGCCAGCAGCTTATTTCAGGGACCTTTGGAGACCCAGTACTTC	CASSLFQGPLETQYF